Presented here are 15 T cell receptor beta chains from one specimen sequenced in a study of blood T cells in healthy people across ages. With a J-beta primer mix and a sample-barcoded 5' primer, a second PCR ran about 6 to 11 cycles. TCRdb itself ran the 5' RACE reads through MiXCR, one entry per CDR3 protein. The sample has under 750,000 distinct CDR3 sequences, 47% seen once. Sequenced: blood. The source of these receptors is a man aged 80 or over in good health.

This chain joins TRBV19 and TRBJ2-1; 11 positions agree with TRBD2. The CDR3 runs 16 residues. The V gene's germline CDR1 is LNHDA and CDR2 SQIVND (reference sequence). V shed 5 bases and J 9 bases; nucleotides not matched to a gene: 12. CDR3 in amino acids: CASSPISGGAEGEQFF. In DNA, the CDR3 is TGTGCCAGTAGTCCAATTAGCGGGGGGGCCGAAGGTGAGCAGTTCTTC.

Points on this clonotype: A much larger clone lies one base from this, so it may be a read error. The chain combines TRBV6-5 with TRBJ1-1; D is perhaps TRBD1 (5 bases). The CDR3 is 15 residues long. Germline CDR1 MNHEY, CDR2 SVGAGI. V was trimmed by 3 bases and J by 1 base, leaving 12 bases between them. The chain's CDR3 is CASSYVGTANTEAFF. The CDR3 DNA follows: TGTGCCAGCAGTTATGTCGGGACGGCGAACACTGAAGCTTTCTTT.

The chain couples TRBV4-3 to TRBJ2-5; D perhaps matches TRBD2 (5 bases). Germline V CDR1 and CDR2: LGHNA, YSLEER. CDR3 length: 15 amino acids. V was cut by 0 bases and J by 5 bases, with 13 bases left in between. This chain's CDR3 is CASSQDASPGETQYF. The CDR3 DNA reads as TGCGCCAGCAGCCAAGATGCATCGCCGGGGGAGACCCAGTACTTC.

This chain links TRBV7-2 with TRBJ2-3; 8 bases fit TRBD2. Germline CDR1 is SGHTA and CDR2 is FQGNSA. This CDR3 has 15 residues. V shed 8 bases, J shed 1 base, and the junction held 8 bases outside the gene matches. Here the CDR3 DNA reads TGTGCCAGCGGTATTAGCGGGGCTGGCACAGATACGCAGTATTTT. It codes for CASGISGAGTDTQYF.

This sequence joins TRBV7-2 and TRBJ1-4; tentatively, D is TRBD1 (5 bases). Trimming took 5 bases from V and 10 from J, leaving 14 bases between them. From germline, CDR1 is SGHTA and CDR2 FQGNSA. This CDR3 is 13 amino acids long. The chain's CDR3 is CASSVGVTGKLFF. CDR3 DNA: TGTGCCAGCAGCGTGGGGGTTACTGGAAAACTGTTTTTT.

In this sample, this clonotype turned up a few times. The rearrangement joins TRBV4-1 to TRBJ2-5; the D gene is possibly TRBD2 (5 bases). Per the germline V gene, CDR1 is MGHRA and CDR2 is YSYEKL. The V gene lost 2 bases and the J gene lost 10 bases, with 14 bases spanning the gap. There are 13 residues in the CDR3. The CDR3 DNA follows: TGCGCCAGCAGCCAATTTTACGGGGAGCGCCAGTACTTC. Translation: CASSQFYGERQYF.

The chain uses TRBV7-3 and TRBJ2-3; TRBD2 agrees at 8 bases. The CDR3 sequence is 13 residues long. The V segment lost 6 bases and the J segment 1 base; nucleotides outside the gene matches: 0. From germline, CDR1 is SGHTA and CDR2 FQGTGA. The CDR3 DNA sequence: TGTGCCAGCAGACTAGCGGGCACAGATACGCAGTATTTT. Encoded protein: CASRLAGTDTQYF.

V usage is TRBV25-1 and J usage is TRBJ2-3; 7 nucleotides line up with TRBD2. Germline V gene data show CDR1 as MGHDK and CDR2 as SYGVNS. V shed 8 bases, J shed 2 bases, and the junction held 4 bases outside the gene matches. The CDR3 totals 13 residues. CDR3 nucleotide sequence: TGTGCCAGCTCCGGGGACTACACAGATACGCAGTATTTT. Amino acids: CASSGDYTDTQYF. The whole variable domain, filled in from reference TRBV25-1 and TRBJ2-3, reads EADIYQTPRYLVIGTGKKITLECSQTMGHDKMYWYQQDPGMELHLIHYSYGVNSTEKGDLSSESTVSRIRTEHFPLTLESARPSHTSQYLCASSGDYTDTQYFGPGTRLTVL.

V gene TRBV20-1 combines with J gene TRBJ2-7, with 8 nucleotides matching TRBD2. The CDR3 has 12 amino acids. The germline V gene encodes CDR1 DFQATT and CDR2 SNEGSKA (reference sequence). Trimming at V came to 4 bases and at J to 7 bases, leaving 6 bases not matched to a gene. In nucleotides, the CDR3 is TGCAGTGCTAAGAGCGGGAGTGGTGAGCAGTACTTC. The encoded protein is CSAKSGSGEQYF.

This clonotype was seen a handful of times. The CDR3 DNA reads as TGTGCCAGCAGCGCAGGGCTAGCCAAAAACATTCAGTACTTC. Translating it yields CASSAGLAKNIQYF. This chain joins TRBV9 and TRBJ2-4; D perhaps matches TRBD1 (5 bases). V was cut by 3 bases and J by 0 bases, with 7 bases left in between. Per germline, CDR1 SGDLS and CDR2 YYNGEE. This CDR3 region has 14 residues.

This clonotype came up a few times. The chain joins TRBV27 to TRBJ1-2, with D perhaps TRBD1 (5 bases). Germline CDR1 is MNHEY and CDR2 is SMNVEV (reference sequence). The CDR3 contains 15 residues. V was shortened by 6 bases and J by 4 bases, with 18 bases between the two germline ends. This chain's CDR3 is CASSPVGEGSYGYTF. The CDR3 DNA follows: TGTGCCAGCAGCCCCGTCGGCGAGGGGAGCTATGGCTACACCTTC.

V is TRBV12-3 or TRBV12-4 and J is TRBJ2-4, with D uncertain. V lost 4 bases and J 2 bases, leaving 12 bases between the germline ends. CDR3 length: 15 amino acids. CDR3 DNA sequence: TGTGCCAGCAGTTGGTCCGGTGTGTCCAAAAACATTCAGTACTTC. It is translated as CASSWSGVSKNIQYF.

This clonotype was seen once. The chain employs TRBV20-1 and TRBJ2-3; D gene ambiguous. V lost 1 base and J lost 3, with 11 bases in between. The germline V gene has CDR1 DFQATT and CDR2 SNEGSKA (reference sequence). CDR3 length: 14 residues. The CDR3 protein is CSARVPLGTDTQYF. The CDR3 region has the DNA TGCAGTGCTAGAGTCCCCCTGGGGACAGATACGCAGTATTTT.

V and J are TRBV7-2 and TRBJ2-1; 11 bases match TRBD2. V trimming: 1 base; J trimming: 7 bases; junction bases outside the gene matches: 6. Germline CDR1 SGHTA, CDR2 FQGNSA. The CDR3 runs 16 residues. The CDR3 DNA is TGTGCCAGCAGCTTAGTTGGGACTAGCGGACCAAATGAGCAGTTCTTC. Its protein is CASSLVGTSGPNEQFF.

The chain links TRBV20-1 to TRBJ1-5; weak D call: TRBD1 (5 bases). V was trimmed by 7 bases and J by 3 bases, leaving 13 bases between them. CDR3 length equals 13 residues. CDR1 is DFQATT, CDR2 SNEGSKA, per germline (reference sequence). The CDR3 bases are TGCAGTGGGAGGGGACCGAACAATCAGCCCCAGCATTTT. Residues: CSGRGPNNQPQHF.